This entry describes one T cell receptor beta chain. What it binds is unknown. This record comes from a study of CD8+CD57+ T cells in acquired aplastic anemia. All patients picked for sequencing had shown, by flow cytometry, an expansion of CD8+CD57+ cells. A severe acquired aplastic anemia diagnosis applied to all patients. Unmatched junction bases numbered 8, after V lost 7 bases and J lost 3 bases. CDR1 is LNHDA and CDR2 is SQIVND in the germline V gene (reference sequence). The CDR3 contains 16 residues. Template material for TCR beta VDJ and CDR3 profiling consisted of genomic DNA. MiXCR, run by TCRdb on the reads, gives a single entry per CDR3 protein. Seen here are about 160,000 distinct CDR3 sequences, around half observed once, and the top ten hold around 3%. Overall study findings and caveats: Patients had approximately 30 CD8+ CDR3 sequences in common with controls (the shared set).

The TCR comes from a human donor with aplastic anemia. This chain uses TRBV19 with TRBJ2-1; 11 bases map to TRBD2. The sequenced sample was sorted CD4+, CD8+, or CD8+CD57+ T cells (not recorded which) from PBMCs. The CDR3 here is CASTPLTSGSYNEQFF. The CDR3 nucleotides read TGTGCCAGTACCCCACTCACTAGCGGGAGCTACAATGAGCAGTTCTTC.